This record covers a single T cell receptor (beta chain). The data originate from a study of blood T cells in healthy people across ages. With V trimmed by 6 bases and J by 2 bases, 6 bases remained unmatched. Per the germline V gene, CDR1 is DFQATT and CDR2 is SNEGSKA (reference sequence). This CDR3 region has 13 residues. Next came a second PCR, run for about 6 to 12 cycles, which used a sample-barcoded 5' primer along with a J-beta primer mix. Using its own MiXCR run on the 5' RACE reads, TCRdb lists one record per CDR3 protein. Of roughly 800,000 distinct CDR3 sequences listed, over 45% are singletons.

This clonotype was obtained from a man aged 25-40 years in good health. Sequencing was done on a sample of blood. The V gene is TRBV20-1, the J gene TRBJ2-7, with 8 bases matching TRBD1. CDR3 region: CSAGWDRTYEQYF. CDR3 DNA sequence: TGCAGTGCCGGCTGGGACAGGACCTACGAGCAGTACTTC.